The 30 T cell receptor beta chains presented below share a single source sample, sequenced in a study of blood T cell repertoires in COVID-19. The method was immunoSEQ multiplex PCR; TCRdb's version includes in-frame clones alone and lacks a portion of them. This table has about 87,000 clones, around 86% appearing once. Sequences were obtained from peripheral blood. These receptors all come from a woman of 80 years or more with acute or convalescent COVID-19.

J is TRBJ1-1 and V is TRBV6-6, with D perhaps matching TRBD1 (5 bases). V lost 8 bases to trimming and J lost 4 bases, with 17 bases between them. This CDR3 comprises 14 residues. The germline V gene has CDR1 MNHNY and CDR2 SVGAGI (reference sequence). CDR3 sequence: CASFYSGGATEAFF. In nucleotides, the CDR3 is TGTGCCAGCTTTTACTCGGGAGGGGCCACTGAAGCTTTCTTT.

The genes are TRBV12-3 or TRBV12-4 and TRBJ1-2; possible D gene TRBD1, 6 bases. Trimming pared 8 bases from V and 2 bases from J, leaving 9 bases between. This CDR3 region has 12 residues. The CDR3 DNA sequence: TGTGCCAGCGGAGACAGGAACTATGGCTACACCTTC. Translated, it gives CASGDRNYGYTF.

In nucleotides, the CDR3 is TGTGCCAGCAGCGTAGGGGCGAATCAGCCCCAGCATTTT. This codes for CASSVGANQPQHF. V gene TRBV9 combines with J gene TRBJ1-5; D gene ambiguous. The CDR3 has 13 residues. The V end was cut by 0 bases, the J end by 4 bases, with 5 bases between. In germline, CDR1 is SGDLS, CDR2 YYNGEE.

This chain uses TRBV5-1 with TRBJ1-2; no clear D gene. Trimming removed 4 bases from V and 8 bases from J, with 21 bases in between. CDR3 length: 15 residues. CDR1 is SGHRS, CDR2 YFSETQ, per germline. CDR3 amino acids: CASSPPGRVFGGYTF. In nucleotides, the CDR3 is TGCGCCAGCAGCCCACCGGGAAGGGTATTTGGGGGCTACACCTTC.

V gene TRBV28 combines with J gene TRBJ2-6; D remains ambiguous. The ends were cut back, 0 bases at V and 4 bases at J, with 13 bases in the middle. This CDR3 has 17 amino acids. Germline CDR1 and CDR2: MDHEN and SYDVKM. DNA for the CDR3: TGTGCCAGCAGTTTATGGAGGATGATTGGAGGGGCCAACGTCCTGACTTTC. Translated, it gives CASSLWRMIGGANVLTF.

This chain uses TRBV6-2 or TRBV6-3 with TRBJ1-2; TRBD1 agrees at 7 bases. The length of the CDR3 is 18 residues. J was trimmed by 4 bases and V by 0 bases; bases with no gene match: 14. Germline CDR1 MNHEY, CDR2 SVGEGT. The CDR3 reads CASSYSSGSKGASYGYTF. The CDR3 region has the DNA TGTGCCAGCAGTTACTCATCCGGGAGCAAGGGGGCCTCCTATGGCTACACCTTC.

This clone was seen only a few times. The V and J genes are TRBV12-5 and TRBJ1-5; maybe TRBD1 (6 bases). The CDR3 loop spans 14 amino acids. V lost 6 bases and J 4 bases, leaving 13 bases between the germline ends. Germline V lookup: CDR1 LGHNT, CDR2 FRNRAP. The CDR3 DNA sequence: TGTGCTAGTGGCTCCGGACAGATAAATCAGCCCCAGCATTTT. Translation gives CASGSGQINQPQHF. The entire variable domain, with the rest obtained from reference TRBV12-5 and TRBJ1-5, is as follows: DARVTQTPRHKVTEMGQEVTMRCQPILGHNTVFWYRQTMMQGLELLAYFRNRAPLDDSGMPKDRFSAEMPDATLATLKIQPSEPRDSAVYFCASGSGQINQPQHFGDGTRLSIL.

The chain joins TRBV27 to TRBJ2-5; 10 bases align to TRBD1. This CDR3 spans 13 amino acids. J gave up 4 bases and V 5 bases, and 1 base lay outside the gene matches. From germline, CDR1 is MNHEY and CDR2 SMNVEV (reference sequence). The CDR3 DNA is TGTGCCAGCAGTGACAGGGGGCCAGAGACCCAGTACTTC. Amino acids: CASSDRGPETQYF.

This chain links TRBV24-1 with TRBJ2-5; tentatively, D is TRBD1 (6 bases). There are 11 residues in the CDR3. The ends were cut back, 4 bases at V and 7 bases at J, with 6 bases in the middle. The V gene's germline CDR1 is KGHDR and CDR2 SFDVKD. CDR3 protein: CATSDRGTQYF. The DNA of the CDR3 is TGTGCCACCAGTGACAGGGGGACCCAGTACTTC.

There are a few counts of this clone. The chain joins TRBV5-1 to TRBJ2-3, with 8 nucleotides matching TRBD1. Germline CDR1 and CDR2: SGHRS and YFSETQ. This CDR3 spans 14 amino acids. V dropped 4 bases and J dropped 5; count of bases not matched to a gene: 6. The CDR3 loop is CASSLGQGLDTQYF. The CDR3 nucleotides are TGCGCCAGCAGCCTAGGACAGGGTTTAGATACGCAGTATTTT.

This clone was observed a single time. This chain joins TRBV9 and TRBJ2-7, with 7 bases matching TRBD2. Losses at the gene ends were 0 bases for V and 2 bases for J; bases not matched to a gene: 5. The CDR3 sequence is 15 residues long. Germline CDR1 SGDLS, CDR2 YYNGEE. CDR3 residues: CASSVGGGETYEQYF. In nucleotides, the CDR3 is TGTGCCAGCAGCGTAGGGGGAGGGGAGACCTACGAGCAGTACTTC.

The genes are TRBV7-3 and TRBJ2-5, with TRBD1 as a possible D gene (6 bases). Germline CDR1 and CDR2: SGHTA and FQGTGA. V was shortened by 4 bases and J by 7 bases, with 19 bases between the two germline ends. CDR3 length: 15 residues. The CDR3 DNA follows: TGTGCCAGCAGCTCGCGGGCCCAGGGGTGGGCGACCCAGTACTTC. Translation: CASSSRAQGWATQYF.

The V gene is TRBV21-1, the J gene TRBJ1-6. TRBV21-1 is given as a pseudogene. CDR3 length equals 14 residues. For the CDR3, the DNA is TGTGCCAGCACAGAGGGATGGGGTAATTCACCCCTCCACTTT. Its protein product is CASTEGWGNSPLHF.

CDR3 sequence reads: CASSESVTEAFF. CDR3 DNA: TGTGCCAGCAGTGAATCCGTTACTGAAGCTTTCTTT. The chain couples TRBV2 to TRBJ1-1; D ambiguous. Germline CDR1 reads SNHLY; CDR2 reads FYNNEI. The CDR3 has 12 amino acids. Deletions cut 2 bases from V and 5 bases from J, with 6 bases between.

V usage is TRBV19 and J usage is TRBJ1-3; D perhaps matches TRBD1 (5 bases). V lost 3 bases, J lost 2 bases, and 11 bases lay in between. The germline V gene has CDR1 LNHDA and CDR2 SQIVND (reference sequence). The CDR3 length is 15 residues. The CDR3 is CASSISSGTGNTIYF. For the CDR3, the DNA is TGTGCCAGTAGTATCTCGTCAGGGACTGGAAACACCATATATTTT. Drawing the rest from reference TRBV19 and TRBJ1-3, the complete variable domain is DGGITQSPKYLFRKEGQNVTLSCEQNLNHDAMYWYRQDPGQGLRLIYYSQIVNDFQKGDIAEGYSVSREKKESFPLTVTSAQKNPTAFYLCASSISSGTGNTIYFGEGSWLTVV.

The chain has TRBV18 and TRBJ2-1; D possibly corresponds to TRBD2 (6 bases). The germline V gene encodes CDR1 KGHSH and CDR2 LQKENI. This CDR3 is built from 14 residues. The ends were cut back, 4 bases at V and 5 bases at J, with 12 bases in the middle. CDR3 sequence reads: CASSRRAENNEQFF. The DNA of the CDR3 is TGTGCCAGCTCACGGAGGGCCGAAAACAATGAGCAGTTCTTC.

CDR3 in DNA: TGCGCCAGCAGCTCAACAGCGGGGCTCACCGGGGAGCTGTTTTTT. This translates into CASSSTAGLTGELFF. This chain connects TRBV5-1 to TRBJ2-2; 7 bases map to TRBD2. V gave up 3 bases and J gave up 4 bases; unmatched junction bases: 6. The germline V gene encodes CDR1 SGHRS and CDR2 YFSETQ. The CDR3 length is 15 residues.

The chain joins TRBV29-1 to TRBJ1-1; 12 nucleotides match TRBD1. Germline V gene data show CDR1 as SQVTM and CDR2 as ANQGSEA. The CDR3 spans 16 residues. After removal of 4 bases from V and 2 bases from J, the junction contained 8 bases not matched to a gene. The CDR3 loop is CSVGGTGGALNTEAFF. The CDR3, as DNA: TGCAGCGTTGGAGGGACAGGGGGCGCGTTAAACACTGAAGCTTTCTTT. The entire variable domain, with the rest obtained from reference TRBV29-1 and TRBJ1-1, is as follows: SAVISQKPSRDICQRGTSLTIQCQVDSQVTMMFWYRQQPGQSLTLIATANQGSEATYESGFVIDKFPISRPNLTFSTLTVSNMSPEDSSIYLCSVGGTGGALNTEAFFGQGTRLTVV.

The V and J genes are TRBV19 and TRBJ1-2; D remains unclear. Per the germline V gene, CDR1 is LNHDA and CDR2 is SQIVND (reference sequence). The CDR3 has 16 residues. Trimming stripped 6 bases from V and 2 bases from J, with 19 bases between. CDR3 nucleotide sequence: TGTGCCAGTAGATCCGCCCCGGAGCTCAAAAACTATGGCTACACCTTC. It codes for CASRSAPELKNYGYTF. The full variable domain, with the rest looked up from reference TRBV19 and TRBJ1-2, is DGGITQSPKYLFRKEGQNVTLSCEQNLNHDAMYWYRQDPGQGLRLIYYSQIVNDFQKGDIAEGYSVSREKKESFPLTVTSAQKNPTAFYLCASRSAPELKNYGYTFGSGTRLTVV.

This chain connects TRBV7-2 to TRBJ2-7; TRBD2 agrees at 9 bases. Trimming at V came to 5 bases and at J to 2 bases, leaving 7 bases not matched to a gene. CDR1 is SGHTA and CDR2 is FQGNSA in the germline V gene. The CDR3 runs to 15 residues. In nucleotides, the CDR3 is TGTGCCAGCAGCCGCCAGACTAGCGGCGCCTACGAGCAGTACTTC. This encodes CASSRQTSGAYEQYF.

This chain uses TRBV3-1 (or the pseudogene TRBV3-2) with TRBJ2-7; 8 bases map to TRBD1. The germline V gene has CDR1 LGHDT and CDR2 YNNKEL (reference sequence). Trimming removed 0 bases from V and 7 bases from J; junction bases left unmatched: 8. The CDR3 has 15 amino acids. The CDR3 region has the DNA TGTGCCAGCAGCCAAGATTTAAGCAGGGGGCAGGAGCAGTACTTC. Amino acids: CASSQDLSRGQEQYF.

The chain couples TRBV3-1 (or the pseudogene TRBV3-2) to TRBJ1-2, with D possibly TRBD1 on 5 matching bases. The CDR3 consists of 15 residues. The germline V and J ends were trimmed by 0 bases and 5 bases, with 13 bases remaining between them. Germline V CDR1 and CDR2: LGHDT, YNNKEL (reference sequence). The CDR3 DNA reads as TGTGCCAGCAGCCAAGATGTGGGGGGTGGGTATGGCTACACCTTC. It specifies CASSQDVGGGYGYTF.

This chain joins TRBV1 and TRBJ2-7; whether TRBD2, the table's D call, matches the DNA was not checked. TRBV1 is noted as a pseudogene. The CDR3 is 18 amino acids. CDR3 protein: CTSSYPSGGGPGICEQYF. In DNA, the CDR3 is TGCACCAGCAGCTACCCCTCGGGGGGGGGTCCGGGGATCTGCGAGCAGTACTTC.

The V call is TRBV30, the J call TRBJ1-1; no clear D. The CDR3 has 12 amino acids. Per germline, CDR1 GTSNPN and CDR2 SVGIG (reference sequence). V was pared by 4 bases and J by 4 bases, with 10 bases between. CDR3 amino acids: CAWKTSFTEAFF. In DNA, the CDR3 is TGTGCCTGGAAAACAAGTTTCACTGAAGCTTTCTTT.

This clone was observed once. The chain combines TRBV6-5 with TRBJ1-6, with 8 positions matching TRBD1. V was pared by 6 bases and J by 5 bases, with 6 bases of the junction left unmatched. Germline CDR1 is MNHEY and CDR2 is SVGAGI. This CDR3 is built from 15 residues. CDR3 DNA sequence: TGTGCCAGCAGGGACTGGGGACAGGATAATTCACCCCTCCACTTT. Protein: CASRDWGQDNSPLHF.

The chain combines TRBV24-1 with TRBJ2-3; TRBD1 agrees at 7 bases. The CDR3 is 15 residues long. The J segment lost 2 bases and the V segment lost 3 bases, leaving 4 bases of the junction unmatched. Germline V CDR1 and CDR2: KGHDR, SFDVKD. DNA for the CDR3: TGTGCCACCAGTGATCAGACAGGGAACACAGATACGCAGTATTTT. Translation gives CATSDQTGNTDTQYF.

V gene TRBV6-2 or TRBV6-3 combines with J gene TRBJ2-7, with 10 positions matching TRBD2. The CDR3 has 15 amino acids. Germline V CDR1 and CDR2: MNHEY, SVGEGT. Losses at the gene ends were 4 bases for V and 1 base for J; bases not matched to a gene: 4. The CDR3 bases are TGTGCCAGCAGTTCGCGGACTAGCGGATCCTACGAGCAGTACTTC. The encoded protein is CASSSRTSGSYEQYF.

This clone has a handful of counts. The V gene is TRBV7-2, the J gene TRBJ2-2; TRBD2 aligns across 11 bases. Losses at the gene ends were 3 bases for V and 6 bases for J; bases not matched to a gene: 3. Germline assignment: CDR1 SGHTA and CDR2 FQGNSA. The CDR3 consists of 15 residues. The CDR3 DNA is TGTGCCAGCAGCTTTAGCGGGGGGGCCTCCGGGGAGCTGTTTTTT. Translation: CASSFSGGASGELFF.

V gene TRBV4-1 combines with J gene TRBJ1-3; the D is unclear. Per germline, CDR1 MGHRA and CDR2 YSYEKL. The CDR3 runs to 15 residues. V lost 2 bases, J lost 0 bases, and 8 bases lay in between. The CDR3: CASSQMAASGNTIYF. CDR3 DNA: TGCGCCAGCAGCCAAATGGCTGCCTCTGGAAACACCATATATTTT.

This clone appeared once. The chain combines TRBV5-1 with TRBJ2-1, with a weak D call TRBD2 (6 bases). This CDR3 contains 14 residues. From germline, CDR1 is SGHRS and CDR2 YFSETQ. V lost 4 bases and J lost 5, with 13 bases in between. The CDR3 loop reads CASSLGTANNEQFF. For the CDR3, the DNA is TGCGCCAGCAGCCTCGGGACTGCAAACAATGAGCAGTTCTTC.